A selection of T cell receptor beta chains follows, all from one sample in a study of blood T cell repertoires in COVID-19. Measured with immunoSEQ multiplex PCR; TCRdb has only the in-frame clones, and not every one. The sample contains 100,000 to 150,000 clones, roughly 90% of which appear only once. What was sequenced was peripheral blood. These receptors were obtained from a man aged 50-60 years with COVID-19, enrolled during active disease. Each CDR3 is given with its conserved first and last residue. D genes are given only for firm matches. Expanded clones get a size class; other rows say once, few or many, or leave the size out.

d_call	v_call	j_call	clone_size	cdr3_nt	cdr3_aa
NA	TRBV9	TRBJ2-1	NA	TGTGCCAGCAGCGTAGCGGGAGCCGGTGAGCAGTTCTTC	CASSVAGAGEQFF
TRBD2	TRBV6-2/TRBV6-3	TRBJ2-1	NA	TGTGCCAGCAGTGCCCTAGCGGGAGCTTACAATGAGCAGTTCTTC	CASSALAGAYNEQFF
NA	TRBV6-6	TRBJ1-5	NA	TGTGCCAGCAGCCAACTAGTCGATCAGCCCCAGCATTTT	CASSQLVDQPQHF
TRBD2	TRBV27	TRBJ2-1	NA	TGTGCCAGCAGTTTCTCCGGGACTAGCGGGAGGAGGGTGTACAATGAGCAGTTCTTC	CASSFSGTSGRRVYNEQFF
TRBD2	TRBV3-1/TRBV3-2	TRBJ2-3	NA	TGTGCCAGCAGCCAAACCGGAGGGACTAGTCGTACAGATACGCAGTATTTT	CASSQTGGTSRTDTQYF
NA	TRBV5-1	TRBJ2-5	NA	TGCGCCAGCAGCTTCGGGGGACAAGAGACCCAGTACTTC	CASSFGGQETQYF
NA	TRBV6-4	TRBJ2-1	NA	TGTGCCAGCAGTCGGAGCGGGCAGAGCTCCTACAATGAGCAGTTCTTC	CASSRSGQSSYNEQFF
NA	TRBV6-5	TRBJ2-3	NA	TGTGCCAGCAGTTACGTCCAGGGGGGCGGTACGCAGTATTTT	CASSYVQGGGTQYF
TRBD1	TRBV5-1	TRBJ1-1	NA	TGCGCCAGCAGACGTCATACAGGGGATACGAACACTGAAGCTTTCTTT	CASRRHTGDTNTEAFF
NA	TRBV5-4	TRBJ1-1	NA	TGTGCCAGCAGCTTTCGCGGGGCGAGGATCACTGAAGCTTTCTTT	CASSFRGARITEAFF
TRBD2	TRBV30	TRBJ2-2	NA	TGTGCCTTGCTACCTAGCGGGAGGGCAACCGGGGAGCTGTTTTTT	CALLPSGRATGELFF
TRBD2	TRBV29-1	TRBJ2-3	NA	TGCAGCGCTAGCGGTAGCACAGATACGCAGTATTTT	CSASGSTDTQYF
TRBD1	TRBV10-3	TRBJ1-6	NA	TGTGCCATCAGTGAGAGGGGACAGGGTAATTCACCCCTCCACTTT	CAISERGQGNSPLHF
NA	TRBV3-1/TRBV3-2	TRBJ1-3	few	TGTGCCAGCAGCCAGAGCGCCTCTGGAAACACCATATATTTT	CASSQSASGNTIYF
NA	TRBV10-3	TRBJ1-3	NA	TGTGCCATCAGCCCCATACTGTCACGAAACACCATATATTTT	CAISPILSRNTIYF
NA	TRBV28	TRBJ2-7	NA	TGTGCCAGCAGCCCCCAGGTGAGGGCGACCTACGAGCAGTACTTC	CASSPQVRATYEQYF
TRBD1	TRBV7-3	TRBJ2-2	NA	TGTGCCAGCAGGACGGGACAGGGCACCGGGGAGCTGTTTTTT	CASRTGQGTGELFF
TRBD1	TRBV19	TRBJ2-6	NA	TGTGCCAGTAGCCCACAGGGGGCCTCTGGGGCCAACGTCCTGACTTTC	CASSPQGASGANVLTF
TRBD2	TRBV7-8	TRBJ2-7	NA	TGTGCCACCAGAAGCGGGAGGGAGGTCGAGCAGTACTTC	CATRSGREVEQYF
NA	TRBV13	TRBJ2-1	NA	TGTGCCAGCAGCTTAGGCGACGGGAGCCCCTACAATGAGCAGTTCTTC	CASSLGDGSPYNEQFF
TRBD2	TRBV18	TRBJ2-1	once	TGTGCCAGCTCACCCGGCTCTGCGACTAGCGGGGTCTCCTACAATGAGCAGTTCTTC	CASSPGSATSGVSYNEQFF
NA	TRBV27	TRBJ1-2	NA	TGTGCCAGCAGCGCCCGGGACACCTCTAACTATGGCTACACCTTC	CASSARDTSNYGYTF
NA	TRBV6-5	TRBJ1-1	NA	TGTGCCACTCTCAGCGGGAACACTGAAGCTTTCTTT	CATLSGNTEAFF
TRBD1	TRBV11-3	TRBJ1-1	NA	TGTGCCAGCAGCTTCGGCAGGGGGACTGAAGCTTTCTTT	CASSFGRGTEAFF
NA	TRBV30	TRBJ2-7	NA	TGTGCCTGGAATAGGGGAGGCGAGCAGTACTTC	CAWNRGGEQYF
TRBD2	TRBV4-2	TRBJ2-3	NA	TGTGCCAGCAGCCAAGATCGTTGGACTAGCGGGATCGGGCGCACAGATACGCAGTATTTT	CASSQDRWTSGIGRTDTQYF
TRBD2	TRBV27	TRBJ2-2	NA	TGTGCCAGCAGCAAAGGACTAGCCAACACCGGGGAGCTGTTTTTT	CASSKGLANTGELFF
NA	TRBV29-1	TRBJ1-5	NA	TGCAGCGTTGGTGTCACCGGGGGCAATCAGCCCCAGCATTTT	CSVGVTGGNQPQHF
NA	TRBV19	TRBJ2-7	NA	TGTGCCAGTAGTGTCTTAGCCGGACAGTCCTACGAGCAGTACTTC	CASSVLAGQSYEQYF
NA	TRBV28	TRBJ2-7	NA	TGTGCCAGCAGTTTGCGCAGCGGGTACGAGCAGTACTTC	CASSLRSGYEQYF
NA	TRBV7-2	TRBJ1-4	NA	TGTGCCAGCAGCTTAGTCCCGGGTTCTAATGAAAAACTGTTTTTT	CASSLVPGSNEKLFF
TRBD1	TRBV5-8	TRBJ2-2	NA	TGTGCCAGCAGCTACAGGGGAATGAGTAACACCGGGGAGCTGTTTTTT	CASSYRGMSNTGELFF
NA	TRBV9	TRBJ2-1	NA	TGTGCCAGCAGCGTCGGAAGGGGTAGCTACAATGAGCAGTTCTTC	CASSVGRGSYNEQFF
NA	TRBV3-1/TRBV3-2	TRBJ2-1	NA	TGTGCCAGCAGCGACTGGCGCCTGGGTGAGCAGTTCTTC	CASSDWRLGEQFF
NA	TRBV18	TRBJ2-1	NA	TGTGCCAGCTCACACTCAAGTCAATCCGGGAACAATGAGCAGTTCTTC	CASSHSSQSGNNEQFF
TRBD1	TRBV20-1	TRBJ2-5	NA	TGCAGTGCAAGTAAGACAGGGCGACAAGAGACCCAGTACTTC	CSASKTGRQETQYF
TRBD2	TRBV15	TRBJ2-1	NA	TGTGCCACCAGCAGAGGGAGCGGGAGCTATGAGCAGTTCTTC	CATSRGSGSYEQFF
NA	TRBV7-8	TRBJ1-3	NA	TGTGCCAGCAGCTTAAGGACGGGTTCGGGGACTGGAAACACCATATATTTT	CASSLRTGSGTGNTIYF
NA	TRBV30	TRBJ2-3	NA	TGTGCCTGGAGTGGTATGGGAGGGGGAGATACGCAGTATTTT	CAWSGMGGGDTQYF
TRBD2	TRBV5-1	TRBJ2-2	NA	TGCGCCAGCAGCTTGCTAGCGGGACGGAACACCGGGGAGCTGTTTTTT	CASSLLAGRNTGELFF
TRBD2	TRBV24-1	TRBJ2-1	NA	TGTGCCACCTCGGAGGGAGGGACCTACAATGAGCAGTTCTTC	CATSEGGTYNEQFF
TRBD1	TRBV30	TRBJ2-1	NA	TGTGCCTCTTTTGACAGGGTCACCTACAATGAGCAGTTCTTC	CASFDRVTYNEQFF
NA	TRBV6-1	TRBJ1-4	NA	TGTGCCAGCAGTGAAGCCTCTACTACGCTGTTTTTT	CASSEASTTLFF
TRBD2	TRBV29-1	TRBJ2-1	NA	TGCAGCGTGGGGCTGCCCTCCGGGACTAGCGGGAGTGGTGAGTTCTTC	CSVGLPSGTSGSGEFF
TRBD2	TRBV5-6	TRBJ2-3	NA	TGTGCCAGCAGTTACCGACTAGCGGGGAGCACAGATACGCAGTATTTT	CASSYRLAGSTDTQYF